These 4 T cell receptor beta chains were all obtained from the same sample, sequenced in a study of a mutant IDH1 vaccine in newly diagnosed glioma. TCRdb's copy holds only in-frame clones and misses some; the assay was immunoSEQ multiplex PCR. The table lists 69,000 or so clones, around nine tenths of them singletons, with roughly 2% in the top ten. Time point specified: week 35, safety follow-up. Topical imiquimod was applied with each vaccine dose, which held 300 ug of mutant IDH1 20-mer peptide. Antigens of these TCRs are unknown. Sequences were derived from PBMCs, sampled from a glioma patient whose treatment included an IDH1 peptide vaccine. The receptor source for this set is a man aged 30 to 39 with glioma.

This clone showed up just once. This chain connects TRBV15 to TRBJ2-7; D not resolved. The V gene lost 5 bases and the J gene lost 9 bases, with 20 bases spanning the gap. Per germline, CDR1 LNHNV and CDR2 YYDKDF (reference sequence). The CDR3 spans 14 residues. In nucleotides, the CDR3 is TGTGCCACCAGCCCACGACTCCTGACTGAGAGGCAGTACTTC. It translates to CATSPRLLTERQYF.

V gene TRBV28 combines with J gene TRBJ2-7; unclear D gene. CDR3 length: 15 residues. Germline assignment: CDR1 MDHEN and CDR2 SYDVKM. Deletions cut 8 bases from V and 1 base from J, with 18 bases between. The CDR3 spells CASQKTAERSYEQYF. In nucleotides, the CDR3 is TGTGCCAGCCAAAAAACCGCAGAAAGATCCTACGAGCAGTACTTC. The full variable domain, completed using reference TRBV28 and TRBJ2-7, is DVKVTQSSRYLVKRTGEKVFLECVQDMDHENMFWYRQDPGLGLRLIYFSYDVKMKEKGDIPEGYSVSREKKERFSLILESASTNQTSMYLCASQKTAERSYEQYFGPGTRLTVT.

The V gene is TRBV27, the J gene TRBJ2-7; maybe TRBD1 (5 bases). Trimming cost V 0 bases and J 0 bases, with 12 bases left between them. The CDR3 covers 16 residues. Germline V CDR1 and CDR2: MNHEY, SMNVEV (reference sequence). The CDR3 sequence: CASSLSQGAGSYEQYF. The CDR3 region has the DNA TGTGCCAGCAGTTTATCGCAGGGCGCCGGCTCCTACGAGCAGTACTTC.

This chain uses TRBV5-5 with TRBJ2-7, with a possible D match to TRBD1 (5 bases). V shed 4 bases and J shed 4 bases, with 24 bases lying between them. The CDR3 consists of 17 residues. Germline V gene lookup returns CDR1 SGHKS and CDR2 YYEKEE (reference sequence). The CDR3 sequence is CASSGEKVWGRAYEQYF. The CDR3 DNA follows: TGTGCCAGCAGCGGGGAAAAAGTTTGGGGCAGGGCATACGAGCAGTACTTC.